The present TCR beta chain was sequenced within a study of spatial heterogeneity in lung cancer. General study points: More often at tumor resection than at routine follow-up, ubiquitous expanded tumor TCRs were detected in the blood.

Time point here: blood at routine non-recurrence follow-up after resection. Unsorted whole RNA samples from tumor, nontumor lung or frozen PBMC were sequenced. This clonotype was observed a handful of times. The antigen is not known. The CDR3 has 13 amino acids. From germline, CDR1 is LNHDA and CDR2 SQIVND (reference sequence). With 10 bases removed from V and 0 bases from J, the gap between germline ends came to 7 bases. A unique molecular identifier was carried by every single TCR cDNA molecule. Each CDR3 protein gets one entry after TCRdb re-called the 5' RACE reads with MiXCR. Here the sample spans roughly 120,000 distinct CDR3 sequences, 12% being singletons.

The TCR comes from a male donor with early-stage non-small cell lung cancer. The starting material was PBMCs, obtained at follow-up. The V and J genes are TRBV19 and TRBJ2-6; D is ambiguous. The CDR3 DNA follows: TGTGCCACTGCAGGCTCTGGGGCCAACGTCCTGACTTTC. Its translation is CATAGSGANVLTF.